The 29 T cell receptor beta chains below come from one sample, sequenced in a study of T cell responses to AZD1222 COVID-19 vaccine. This table comes from immunoSEQ multiplex PCR, and its TCRdb copy is limited to in-frame clones, with some not included. The table lists approximately 150,000 clones, around 92% of them singletons, with around 0.9% in the top ten. The source material was peripheral blood, sampled on day 0 of AZD1222 vaccination. The source is an adult in good health.

The chain carries TRBV4-1 and TRBJ2-5; 11 bases agree with TRBD1. CDR3 length: 15 amino acids. Per the germline V gene, CDR1 is MGHRA and CDR2 is YSYEKL. Trimming cost V 3 bases and J 6 bases; bases outside gene matches: 6. The CDR3 here is CASSHEGQGAKTQYF. In nucleotides, the CDR3 is TGCGCCAGCAGCCATGAAGGACAGGGGGCTAAGACCCAGTACTTC.

V is TRBV6-5 and J is TRBJ2-7, with D hard to call. The germline V gene encodes CDR1 MNHEY and CDR2 SVGAGI. The CDR3 has 13 amino acids. Trimming removed 5 bases at V and 3 bases at J, with 11 bases between. In DNA form, the CDR3 reads TGTGCCAGCAGTCGTGTAGGTAACTACGAGCAGTACTTC. Its translation: CASSRVGNYEQYF.

The chain has TRBV5-1 and TRBJ1-3, with 11 bases that match TRBD1. Germline V CDR1 and CDR2: SGHRS, YFSETQ. The CDR3 consists of 19 residues. V gave up 4 bases and J gave up 6 bases; unmatched junction bases: 18. The CDR3 loop reads CASSPEGQGAHRRKNTIYF. CDR3 nucleotide sequence: TGCGCCAGCAGCCCGGAAGGACAGGGGGCGCATCGGAGGAAAAACACCATATATTTT.

This clone is a singleton in its sample. The chain combines TRBV9 with TRBJ2-2; D is undetermined. This CDR3 comprises 12 residues. The germline V and J ends were trimmed by 4 bases and 3 bases, with 4 bases remaining between them. Looked up from germline, CDR1 is SGDLS and CDR2 is YYNGEE. DNA of the CDR3: TGTGCCAGCAGCCCATACACCGGGGAGCTGTTTTTT. Translation gives CASSPYTGELFF.

This clone was recorded only once. V gene TRBV19 combines with J gene TRBJ1-5; D possibly corresponds to TRBD1 (5 bases). The germline V and J ends were trimmed by 8 bases and 2 bases, with 10 bases remaining between them. Germline CDR1 reads LNHDA; CDR2 reads SQIVND (reference sequence). This CDR3 has 13 amino acids. The CDR3 DNA reads TGTGCCAGTGCCTTGGGGGGCAATCAGCCCCAGCATTTT. As protein: CASALGGNQPQHF.

The chain links TRBV5-1 to TRBJ1-5, with 8 nucleotides matching TRBD1. Germline-derived CDR1 and CDR2 are SGHRS and YFSETQ. Trimming cost V 4 bases and J 5 bases; bases outside gene matches: 8. This CDR3 spans 15 amino acids. The CDR3 nucleotides are TGCGCCAGCAGCGTCGGACAGGGAAACGATCAGCCCCAGCATTTT. Protein product: CASSVGQGNDQPQHF.

The rearrangement links TRBV7-9 to TRBJ1-2, with TRBD1 matching over 10 bases. Per the germline V gene, CDR1 is SEHNR and CDR2 is FQNEAQ (reference sequence). This CDR3 comprises 14 residues. Unmatched junction bases numbered 3, after V lost 5 bases and J lost 3 bases. CDR3 DNA sequence: TGTGCCAGCAGCACCGGACAGGGGGACTATGGCTACACCTTC. Translated, it gives CASSTGQGDYGYTF.

The chain couples TRBV5-8 to TRBJ1-2, with D perhaps TRBD1 (5 bases). Germline assignment: CDR1 SGHTS and CDR2 YDEGEE. This CDR3 region has 16 residues. Trimming shortened V by 4 bases and J by 8 bases, and 24 bases separated the two germline ends. CDR3 in amino acids: CASSTTGTVNGGGYTF. CDR3 DNA: TGTGCCAGCAGCACCACCGGGACGGTTAACGGTGGAGGCTACACCTTC.

The chain carries TRBV3-1 (or the pseudogene TRBV3-2) and TRBJ1-3, with D possibly being TRBD1 (5 bases). Germline-derived CDR1 and CDR2 are LGHDT and YNNKEL (reference sequence). Trimming took off 2 bases at V and 2 bases at J, with 7 bases between the two ends. The CDR3 sequence is 14 residues long. The CDR3 region is CASSQPGPGNTIYF. CDR3 nucleotides: TGTGCCAGCAGCCAACCAGGGCCTGGAAACACCATATATTTT.

V usage is TRBV5-6 and J usage is TRBJ1-1; 7 bases line up with TRBD1. Germline V gene lookup returns CDR1 SGHDT and CDR2 YYEEEE. V trimming: 2 bases; J trimming: 1 base; junction bases outside the gene matches: 2. CDR3 length equals 14 residues. CDR3 sequence: CASSFGTANTEAFF. The DNA for the CDR3 is TGTGCCAGCAGCTTCGGGACAGCGAACACTGAAGCTTTCTTT.

The chain couples TRBV19 to TRBJ1-5; a possible D gene is TRBD1 (5 bases). CDR3 length: 18 residues. Germline lookup yields CDR1 LNHDA and CDR2 SQIVND (reference sequence). V gave up 0 bases and J gave up 2 bases, with 17 bases separating them. The CDR3 DNA reads as TGTGCCAGTAGTATAGATCGGGGCAGGGCGGTAGGCAATCAGCCCCAGCATTTT. Its translation is CASSIDRGRAVGNQPQHF.

The chain combines TRBV20-1 with TRBJ2-5; D is unresolved. The germline V and J ends were trimmed by 0 bases and 5 bases, with 4 bases remaining between them. CDR1 DFQATT and CDR2 SNEGSKA come from the germline V gene (reference sequence). The CDR3 is made up of 11 amino acids. The CDR3 region has the DNA TGCAGTGCTAGAGATAGGGAGACCCAGTACTTC. Translating it yields CSARDRETQYF.

The chain carries TRBV10-1 and TRBJ2-1; 11 nucleotides agree with TRBD2. Per germline, CDR1 WNHNN and CDR2 SYGVQD (reference sequence). The CDR3 length is 13 residues. Trimming removed 10 bases from V and 12 bases from J; junction bases left unmatched: 11. The DNA for the CDR3 is TGCGCCACCTCTAGCGGGGGGCCTGGACTGCAGTTCTTC. It yields the protein CATSSGGPGLQFF.

The genes are TRBV5-5 and TRBJ2-7, with TRBD2 matching over 10 bases. The V segment lost 1 base and the J segment 8 bases; nucleotides outside the gene matches: 6. The CDR3 extends over 14 amino acids. Germline CDR1 and CDR2: SGHKS and YYEKEE (reference sequence). For the CDR3, the DNA is TGTGCCAGCAGCTTGCAACTAGCGGGGTTCCAGCAGTACTTC. This sequence encodes CASSLQLAGFQQYF.

This rearrangement joins TRBV19 to TRBJ1-2; 10 positions agree with TRBD1. Germline V CDR1 and CDR2: LNHDA, SQIVND (reference sequence). This CDR3 region has 15 residues. Trimming at V came to 5 bases and at J to 4 bases, leaving 7 bases not matched to a gene. Here the CDR3 reads CASSPGQGVTYGYTF. The DNA for the CDR3 is TGTGCCAGTAGTCCAGGACAGGGGGTGACCTATGGCTACACCTTC.

This clone was recorded once. The rearrangement joins TRBV6-5 to TRBJ1-2; 10 bases align to TRBD1. This CDR3 is built from 12 residues. V lost 6 bases, J lost 5 bases, and 0 bases stayed unmatched. In germline, CDR1 is MNHEY, CDR2 SVGAGI. In DNA form, the CDR3 reads TGTGCCAGCAGGGGACAGGGGTATGGCTACACCTTC. Translated: CASRGQGYGYTF.

V gene TRBV7-2 combines with J gene TRBJ1-4; tentative D call: TRBD1 (6 bases). The germline gives CDR1 SGHTA, CDR2 FQGNSA. Trimming removed 1 base at V and 8 bases at J, with 23 bases between. This CDR3 has 18 residues. The CDR3 bases are TGTGCCAGCAGCTTAGTTGGTCCGGATACAGGGAGTAGGGAAAAACTGTTTTTT. It codes for CASSLVGPDTGSREKLFF.

A single count supports this clone. V gene TRBV2 combines with J gene TRBJ2-5; possible D gene TRBD1, 6 bases. The CDR3 length is 17 residues. CDR1 SNHLY and CDR2 FYNNEI come from the germline V gene. V lost 3 bases and J 5 bases, leaving 22 bases between the germline ends. The CDR3 DNA reads as TGTGCCAGCAGTGAGGCGGTAGGGGGACCCAGGGGTGAGACCCAGTACTTC. Protein sequence: CASSEAVGGPRGETQYF.

The V and J genes are TRBV5-1 and TRBJ2-1; a possible D gene is TRBD1 (6 bases). Germline V gives CDR1 SGHRS, CDR2 YFSETQ. The CDR3 is 13 amino acids. The germline V and J ends were trimmed by 0 bases and 16 bases, with 17 bases remaining between them. This CDR3 reads CASSLAHREPGFF. The CDR3 nucleotides are TGCGCCAGCAGCTTGGCCCACAGGGAGCCCGGTTTCTTC.

The chain joins TRBV4-2 to TRBJ2-7, with 10 positions matching TRBD2. Trimming took 1 base from V and 2 from J; bases not matched to a gene: 5. Germline V CDR1 and CDR2: LGHNA, YNFKEQ. The CDR3 has 16 residues. The CDR3 DNA follows: TGTGCCAGCAGCCAAGTAGCGGGGGGCGATACCTACGAGCAGTACTTC. Translation gives CASSQVAGGDTYEQYF.

CDR3: CASGGRTPYF. Here the CDR3 DNA reads TGTGCCAGCGGAGGGCGCACCCCGTATTTT. This chain joins TRBV3-1 (or the pseudogene TRBV3-2) and TRBJ2-3, with D possibly TRBD2 on 6 matching bases. The V end was cut by 8 bases, the J end by 14 bases, with 14 bases between. CDR3 length: 10 amino acids. Per germline, CDR1 LGHDT and CDR2 YNNKEL (reference sequence).

The V gene is TRBV9, the J gene TRBJ1-3; TRBD1 aligns across 9 bases. The junction had 12 bases not matched to a gene; V was cut back by 0 bases and J by 2 bases. The length of the CDR3 is 19 residues. Germline V gene lookup returns CDR1 SGDLS and CDR2 YYNGEE. The chain's CDR3 is CASSVGTGTGRLAGNTIYF. The CDR3 DNA follows: TGTGCCAGCAGCGTAGGAACCGGGACAGGGAGGCTAGCTGGAAACACCATATATTTT.

J is TRBJ1-1 and V is TRBV2; 9 bases agree with TRBD1. Germline CDR1 is SNHLY and CDR2 is FYNNEI. Trimming at V came to 2 bases and at J to 6 bases, leaving 7 bases not matched to a gene. The CDR3 spans 15 residues. The CDR3 DNA reads as TGTGCCAGCAGTGAACAGGGACAGGGTGGAGCTGAAGCTTTCTTT. The encoded protein is CASSEQGQGGAEAFF. The full variable domain, with the rest looked up from reference TRBV2 and TRBJ1-1, is EPEVTQTPSHQVTQMGQEVILRCVPISNHLYFYWYRQILGQKVEFLVSFYNNEISEKSEIFDDQFSVERPDGSNFTLKIRSTKLEDSAMYFCASSEQGQGGAEAFFGQGTRLTVV.

This clone occurred once. In DNA form, the CDR3 reads TGTGCCAGCAGCTTTGGCGGTGCTGAAGCTTTCTTT. This translates into CASSFGGAEAFF. The chain carries TRBV11-3 and TRBJ1-1; no definite D call. Per the germline V gene, CDR1 is SGHNT and CDR2 is YENEEA. This CDR3 is 12 amino acids long. Trimming removed 3 bases from V and 6 bases from J, with 8 bases in between.

This clone is a singleton in its sample. The chain employs TRBV19 and TRBJ1-1; D is possibly TRBD1 (5 bases). The germline CDR1 and CDR2 sequences are LNHDA and SQIVND (reference sequence). V lost 6 bases to trimming and J lost 3 bases, with 17 bases between them. CDR3 length equals 15 residues. The CDR3 region has the DNA TGTGCCAGTAGCCCGGATCGGGGCGGCGACACTGAAGCTTTCTTT. Its translation: CASSPDRGGDTEAFF.

The genes are TRBV4-1 and TRBJ2-7; 8 positions agree with TRBD2. V was clipped by 3 bases and J by 3 bases; unmatched bases: 4. Germline CDR1 is MGHRA and CDR2 is YSYEKL. This CDR3 comprises 14 residues. CDR3 amino acids: CASSHAGLGYEQYF. The CDR3 DNA follows: TGCGCCAGCAGCCATGCGGGACTAGGCTACGAGCAGTACTTC.

The chain has TRBV12-3 or TRBV12-4 and TRBJ2-2; D is unclear. V was pared by 6 bases and J by 2 bases, with 7 bases between. There are 13 residues in the CDR3. In DNA form, the CDR3 reads TGTGCCAGCAGGTCCCGAAACACCGGGGAGCTGTTTTTT. Translated: CASRSRNTGELFF.

The chain recombines TRBV9 with TRBJ1-3; D might be TRBD1 (5 bases). The CDR3 length is 14 residues. Germline V lookup: CDR1 SGDLS, CDR2 YYNGEE. The V end was cut by 1 base, the J end by 4 bases, with 9 bases between. The CDR3 nucleotides are TGTGCCAGCAGCGTACGCAGGGAAGGAAACACCATATATTTT. Translation: CASSVRREGNTIYF. Variable domain in full (rest from reference TRBV9 and TRBJ1-3): DSGVTQTPKHLITATGQRVTLRCSPRSGDLSVYWYQQSLDQGLQFLIQYYNGEERAKGNILERFSAQQFPDLHSELNLSSLELGDSALYFCASSVRREGNTIYFGEGSWLTVV.

The V call is TRBV28, the J call TRBJ1-5, with TRBD1 as a possible D gene (5 bases). This CDR3 spans 16 amino acids. The V gene's germline CDR1 is MDHEN and CDR2 SYDVKM. Trimming pared 1 base from V and 2 bases from J, leaving 12 bases between. The CDR3 nucleotides are TGTGCCAGCAGTTTATTGCCGGGGGAGGGCAATCAGCCCCAGCATTTT. It specifies CASSLLPGEGNQPQHF.